This is a list of T cell receptor beta chains from one sample in a study of control samples from healthy donors and cancer patients. Some clones are missing from TCRdb's copy, which holds only in-frame ones; the method was immunoSEQ multiplex PCR. The data show under 60,000 clones, with more than 85% seen just once and 23% held by the top ten. The sequencing sample was made of PBMCs. The receptor set was obtained from a woman aged 45-59 years with head and neck cancer. CDR3s include the opening cysteine and the closing phenylalanine or tryptophan. A D gene is named only where the DNA matches it firmly. Size tells how often a clone was seen (once, few, many) or the class of an expanded clone, and some rows leave it out.

d_gene	abundance	v_gene	j_gene	CDR3aa	CDR3nt
-	few	TRBV5-4	TRBJ2-7	CASSFNRVPEQYF	TGTGCCAGCAGCTTTAACAGGGTTCCCGAGCAGTACTTC
-	-	TRBV18	TRBJ1-1	CASSPPSGREITEAFF	TGTGCCAGCTCACCACCTTCTGGGAGGGAGATTACTGAAGCTTTCTTT
-	-	TRBV5-1	TRBJ1-4	CASSFAGTPYVNEKLFF	TGCGCCAGCAGCTTTGCCGGGACCCCCTATGTTAATGAAAAACTGTTTTTT
-	-	TRBV15	TRBJ2-5	CATSRDREETQYF	TGTGCCACCAGCAGAGATAGGGAGGAGACCCAGTACTTC
-	-	TRBV28	TRBJ1-6	CASNLSSYNSPLHF	TGTGCCAGCAACCTAAGCTCCTATAATTCACCCCTCCACTTT
-	-	TRBV18	TRBJ2-7	CASSPRVGDEQYF	TGTGCCAGCTCACCGAGGGTTGGCGACGAGCAGTACTTC
TRBD2	-	TRBV30	TRBJ2-2	CAWTLSRWTSGTNTGELFF	TGTGCCTGGACCCTCTCCCGGTGGACTAGCGGGACGAACACCGGGGAGCTGTTTTTT
-	-	TRBV30	TRBJ1-3	CACITQGWGNTIYF	TGTGCCTGTATAACTCAGGGTTGGGGAAACACCATATATTTT
-	-	TRBV27	TRBJ2-6	CASSFWKGGPSGANVLTF	TGTGCCAGCAGTTTCTGGAAGGGGGGACCCTCTGGGGCCAACGTCCTGACTTTC
-	-	TRBV7-2	TRBJ2-5	CASSFSWGAQETQYF	TGTGCCAGCAGCTTCTCCTGGGGGGCACAAGAGACCCAGTACTTC
-	-	TRBV4-3	TRBJ1-4	CASSQGQDRATNEKLFF	TGCGCCAGCAGCCAAGGCCAGGATAGGGCAACTAATGAAAAACTGTTTTTT
-	-	TRBV2	TRBJ1-1	CASSDQLKAFF	TGTGCCAGCAGTGATCAGTTAAAAGCTTTCTTT
TRBD2	-	TRBV3-1/TRBV3-2	TRBJ2-7	CASSQEAGGSTYEQYF	TGTGCCAGCAGCCAAGAAGCGGGGGGCTCTACCTACGAGCAGTACTTC
TRBD1	-	TRBV10-3	TRBJ1-1	CAITPTGRTEAFF	TGTGCCATCACCCCGACAGGGCGGACTGAAGCTTTCTTT
TRBD1	-	TRBV5-1	TRBJ1-2	CASSSTGVKTYGYTF	TGCGCCAGCAGCTCGACAGGGGTAAAGACCTATGGCTACACCTTC
-	-	TRBV3-1/TRBV3-2	TRBJ1-1	CASSQGRNTEAFF	TGTGCCAGCAGCCAAGGGCGGAACACTGAAGCTTTCTTT
-	-	TRBV13	TRBJ2-7	CASSAPGQYYEQYF	TGTGCCAGCAGTGCTCCGGGACAATATTACGAGCAGTACTTC
-	-	TRBV7-2	TRBJ2-4	CASSPGQLLAKNIQYF	TGTGCCAGCAGCCCCGGACAGCTACTAGCCAAAAACATTCAGTACTTC
-	-	TRBV11-2	TRBJ1-2	CASSFGVNYGYTF	TGTGCCAGCAGCTTCGGAGTGAACTATGGCTACACCTTC
TRBD1	-	TRBV5-4	TRBJ1-2	CASSLTGVVAGGYTF	TGTGCCAGCAGCTTGACAGGGGTGGTCGCTGGTGGCTACACCTTC
-	-	TRBV5-1	TRBJ2-5	CASSLYNGETQYF	TGCGCCAGCAGCTTGTACAATGGAGAGACCCAGTACTTC
TRBD1	-	TRBV6-5	TRBJ2-7	CASSLGQGAHEQYF	TGTGCCAGCAGTTTGGGACAGGGGGCCCACGAGCAGTACTTC
TRBD1	-	TRBV6-5	TRBJ1-2	CASSNGQGTGGYTF	TGTGCCAGCAGTAATGGACAGGGAACGGGAGGCTACACCTTC
TRBD1	-	TRBV5-1	TRBJ2-1	CASSSYTGGSYNEQFF	TGCGCCAGCAGCTCATACACAGGGGGCTCCTACAATGAGCAGTTCTTC
-	-	TRBV6-5	TRBJ1-5	CASSYRILEPQHF	TGTGCCAGCAGTTATAGAATTTTAGAGCCCCAGCATTTT
TRBD2	-	TRBV4-1	TRBJ2-7	CASSPTSSYEQYF	TGCGCCAGCAGCCCGACTAGCAGCTACGAGCAGTACTTC
-	-	TRBV15	TRBJ1-4	CATSRDKGIGEKLFF	TGTGCCACCAGCAGAGATAAGGGGATCGGTGAAAAACTGTTTTTT
-	-	TRBV3-1/TRBV3-2	TRBJ2-3	CASSHGGRSLDTQYF	TGTGCCAGCAGCCACGGGGGTAGGTCATTAGATACGCAGTATTTT
TRBD1	-	TRBV9	TRBJ1-1	CASSEDRRGTEAFF	TGTGCCAGCAGCGAGGACAGGAGAGGGACTGAAGCTTTCTTT
-	-	TRBV19	TRBJ2-5	CASGWTEGETQYF	TGTGCCAGTGGCTGGACGGAGGGGGAGACCCAGTACTTC
TRBD1	-	TRBV6-6	TRBJ2-1	CASSDTGGPSNEQFF	TGTGCCAGCAGCGATACAGGGGGGCCATCCAATGAGCAGTTCTTC